Presented here are 18 T cell receptor beta chains from one specimen sequenced in a study of blood T cell repertoires in COVID-19. Assay: immunoSEQ multiplex PCR; the TCRdb copy retains only in-frame clones and omits some. This table holds around 330,000 clones, roughly 90% found once. Sequencing was performed on PBMCs or T cells enriched from blood (not recorded which). These TCRs come from a man aged 55-75 years who had recovered from COVID-19.

CDR3 coding DNA: TGTGCCAGCAGCTTATTCGGCAGGGCGAACACCGGGGAGCTGTTTTTT. Translated, it gives CASSLFGRANTGELFF. The chain is built from TRBV11-2 and TRBJ2-2, with D possibly matching TRBD1 (5 bases). The CDR3 runs 16 residues. CDR1 is SGHAT and CDR2 is FQNNGV in the germline V gene. Trimming removed 2 bases at V and 0 bases at J, with 10 bases between.

The chain combines TRBV14 with TRBJ2-1; a weak D match, TRBD1 (5 bases). Per germline, CDR1 SGHDN and CDR2 FVKESK. The CDR3 loop spans 17 amino acids. V was trimmed by 0 bases and J by 4 bases, leaving 16 bases between them. CDR3 in amino acids: CASSQDRIDRPYNEQFF. The CDR3 coding sequence is TGTGCCAGCAGCCAAGATCGGATCGACAGACCATACAATGAGCAGTTCTTC.

The chain recombines TRBV11-3 with TRBJ2-1, with TRBD2 as a possible D gene (5 bases). The CDR3 contains 16 residues. Between the trimmed V and J ends, which lost 4 bases and 9 bases, there was a span of 22 bases. Germline V gives CDR1 SGHNT, CDR2 YENEEA. In DNA form, the CDR3 reads TGTGCCAGCAGCTGGCTGAGCGGCTACGAGACTACTGAGCAGTTCTTC. It yields the protein CASSWLSGYETTEQFF.

The chain combines TRBV6-6 with TRBJ1-2; 11 nucleotides match TRBD1. This CDR3 has 14 amino acids. Germline CDR1 and CDR2: MNHNY and SVGAGI (reference sequence). Unmatched junction bases numbered 3, after V lost 4 bases and J lost 5 bases. In DNA, the CDR3 is TGTGCCAGCAGTTTCGGGACAGGGGGTTATGGCTACACCTTC. The encoded protein is CASSFGTGGYGYTF.

The chain employs TRBV6-2 or TRBV6-3 and TRBJ1-5; TRBD1 matches 7 bases. V lost 4 bases, J lost 1 base, and 4 bases stayed unmatched. The CDR3 is 15 amino acids. Germline values: CDR1 MNHEY, CDR2 SVGEGT. The CDR3 nucleotides are TGTGCCAGCAGTTCCGGGACAGACAGCAATCAGCCCCAGCATTTT. It encodes CASSSGTDSNQPQHF.

The chain links TRBV18 to TRBJ2-7; 11 bases line up with TRBD2. The V gene's germline CDR1 is KGHSH and CDR2 LQKENI. The CDR3 is 16 amino acids. V shed 6 bases, J shed 1 base, and the junction held 8 bases outside the gene matches. The DNA of the CDR3 is TGTGCCAGCTCGCAACTAGCGGGAGATAAGTCCTACGAGCAGTACTTC. Residues: CASSQLAGDKSYEQYF.

This chain links TRBV5-1 with TRBJ2-7, with 8 bases lining up with TRBD2. This CDR3 is built from 15 residues. The germline CDR1 and CDR2 sequences are SGHRS and YFSETQ. The trim removed 3 bases at V and 6 bases at J, leaving 11 bases unmatched. In DNA, the CDR3 is TGCGCCAGCAGCTGGCAGCGGGAGATGGTTTCCGAGCAGTACTTC. This codes for CASSWQREMVSEQYF.

The CDR3 spells CASSQDLRGAHNEQFF. CDR3 in DNA: TGCGCCAGCAGCCAAGACTTGCGGGGGGCCCACAATGAGCAGTTCTTC. This rearrangement joins TRBV4-1 to TRBJ2-1, with 8 bases lining up with TRBD2. The CDR3 contains 16 residues. V was pared by 0 bases and J by 5 bases, with 6 bases of the junction left unmatched. Looked up from germline, CDR1 is MGHRA and CDR2 is YSYEKL.

This sequence joins TRBV5-1 and TRBJ1-4; D remains unclear. This CDR3 contains 15 residues. The V gene lost 0 bases and the J gene lost 4 bases, with 10 bases spanning the gap. Germline V CDR1 and CDR2: SGHRS, YFSETQ. The CDR3 coding sequence is TGCGCCAGCAGCTTGGAACAACCGAATAATGAAAAACTGTTTTTT. Translation: CASSLEQPNNEKLFF.

The chain recombines TRBV7-9 with TRBJ1-5; 7 bases line up with TRBD1. Germline trimming cut 6 bases from V and 2 bases from J; bases unmatched to any gene: 10. This CDR3 has 16 residues. Germline V CDR1 and CDR2: SEHNR, FQNEAQ (reference sequence). The CDR3 here is CASSSHDRAGNQPQHF. The CDR3 DNA reads TGTGCCAGCAGTTCCCATGACAGGGCGGGCAATCAGCCCCAGCATTTT.

V usage is TRBV19 and J usage is TRBJ2-1; a possible D gene is TRBD2 (7 bases). The CDR3 has 15 residues. V lost 5 bases, J lost 5 bases, and 16 bases lay in between. Per the germline V gene, CDR1 is LNHDA and CDR2 is SQIVND (reference sequence). The chain's CDR3 is CASSEGGLADNEQFF. CDR3 in DNA: TGTGCCAGTAGTGAGGGGGGGCTAGCGGACAATGAGCAGTTCTTC.

This chain joins TRBV5-4 and TRBJ2-7; 8 bases fit TRBD2. There are 12 residues in the CDR3. The germline V gene encodes CDR1 SGHNT and CDR2 YYREEE (reference sequence). V trimming: 5 bases; J trimming: 6 bases; junction bases outside the gene matches: 4. The CDR3 nucleotides read TGTGCCAGCAGAGGACTAGCCCCCGAGCAGTACTTC. It encodes CASRGLAPEQYF.

The rearrangement links TRBV12-3 or TRBV12-4 to TRBJ2-1; TRBD2 might be the D (5 bases). The length of the CDR3 is 12 residues. Deletions cut 1 base from V and 7 bases from J, with 5 bases between. Written as DNA, the CDR3 is TGTGCCAGCAGTTTAGGAGGGAATGAGCAGTTCTTC. Its translation: CASSLGGNEQFF.

The CDR3 sequence: CASSESKYTGELFF. Written as DNA, the CDR3 is TGTGCCAGCAGTGAAAGCAAATACACCGGGGAGCTGTTTTTT. V and J are TRBV6-1 and TRBJ2-2; D is uncertain. This CDR3 has 14 residues. Trimming removed 2 bases from V and 3 bases from J, with 7 bases in between. The germline V gene has CDR1 MNHNS and CDR2 SASEGT.

This rearrangement joins TRBV7-2 to TRBJ1-2; 7 nucleotides agree with TRBD1. V trimming: 5 bases; J trimming: 10 bases; junction bases outside the gene matches: 10. The V gene's germline CDR1 is SGHTA and CDR2 FQGNSA. The CDR3 has 13 amino acids. CDR3 nucleotide sequence: TGTGCCAGCAGCCCCGGGACAGCCGAGGTCTACACCTTC. Translated: CASSPGTAEVYTF.

V usage is TRBV30 and J usage is TRBJ2-7; unclear D gene. V lost 3 bases, J lost 0 bases, and 9 bases lay in between. CDR3 length equals 13 residues. Germline V gene data show CDR1 as GTSNPN and CDR2 as SVGIG (reference sequence). The CDR3 DNA follows: TGTGCCTGGAGCCTGGGCAGCTCCTACGAGCAGTACTTC. As protein: CAWSLGSSYEQYF.

The chain links TRBV6-2 or TRBV6-3 to TRBJ1-6; D not certain. The CDR3 loop spans 14 amino acids. The germline gives CDR1 MNHEY, CDR2 SVGEGT. The germline V and J ends were trimmed by 2 bases and 13 bases, with 15 bases remaining between them. CDR3 sequence reads: CASSYPGVVPPLHF. In DNA form, the CDR3 reads TGTGCCAGCAGTTACCCAGGCGTTGTTCCCCCCCTCCACTTT.

The chain combines TRBV30 with TRBJ1-3; a weak D match, TRBD1 (6 bases). Per germline, CDR1 GTSNPN and CDR2 SVGIG (reference sequence). CDR3 length: 14 amino acids. With 2 bases removed from V and 0 bases from J, the gap between germline ends came to 8 bases. CDR3 sequence (DNA): TGTGCCTGGAGTAAAGGGGGCTCTGGAAACACCATATATTTT. Protein sequence: CAWSKGGSGNTIYF.